These T cell receptor beta chains were read from a single sample in a study of T cell clonotyping in hematopoietic cell transplantation. Using immunoSEQ multiplex PCR, the repertoire was profiled, and TCRdb retains in-frame clones only, with some absent. In the table there are 7,200 or so clones, 88% of which are singletons. The input for sequencing was PBMCs, taken 100 days after allogeneic stem cell transplant. The receptors originated from a male patient aged 18 to 29 who had an allogeneic stem cell transplant from a related donor, so the T cells may come from the graft donor. Some clones in this sample may be carry-over from other donors' samples. CDR3s include the opening cysteine and the closing phenylalanine or tryptophan. Each record gives: V gene, J gene, clone size, D gene, CDR3 DNA, CDR3 protein. D genes are given only for firm matches. A row's size may be missing; if present it is once, few, many or a size class.

V: TRBV21-1; J: TRBJ2-1; size: .; D: .; DNA: TGTGCCAGCAGCAAAAGGGCTAGCGGGAGGTATCCTAGCTCCTACAATGAGCAGTTCTTC; CDR3: CASSKRASGRYPSSYNEQFF
V: TRBV5-1; J: TRBJ2-5; size: .; D: TRBD2; DNA: TGCGCCAGCAGCTTTCCGGCTAGCGGGATTCGGGAGACCCAGTACTTC; CDR3: CASSFPASGIRETQYF
V: TRBV27; J: TRBJ1-1; size: .; D: .; DNA: TGTGCCAGCGTAGGGGGAATGAACACTGAAGCTTTCTTT; CDR3: CASVGGMNTEAFF
V: TRBV7-2; J: TRBJ2-3; size: .; D: .; DNA: TGTGCCAGCAGCTTAGCGGGGGGCGGGAACACAGATACGCAGTATTTT; CDR3: CASSLAGGGNTDTQYF
V: TRBV6-5; J: TRBJ1-1; size: .; D: .; DNA: TGTGCCAGCAGTTACTGGGCGGTTAACACTGAAGCTTTCTTT; CDR3: CASSYWAVNTEAFF
V: TRBV5-1; J: TRBJ1-3; size: .; D: .; DNA: TGCGCCAGCAGCTTGGGTGCCACGGGGTCTGGAAACACCATATATTTT; CDR3: CASSLGATGSGNTIYF
V: TRBV10-3; J: TRBJ1-5; size: .; D: .; DNA: TGTGCCATCAGTGATAAAGCTCTCGGTCAGCCCCAGCATTTT; CDR3: CAISDKALGQPQHF
V: TRBV4-1; J: TRBJ2-1; size: .; D: .; DNA: TGCGCCAGCAGCCAAGGGGAAGGGTACAATGAGCAGTTCTTC; CDR3: CASSQGEGYNEQFF
V: TRBV11-2; J: TRBJ2-5; size: .; D: .; DNA: TGTGCCAGCAGCTTAGGGCTGACGTCCACTGAGACCCAGTACTTC; CDR3: CASSLGLTSTETQYF
V: TRBV5-1; J: TRBJ1-4; size: once; D: .; DNA: TGCGCCAGCAGCTCCACAGGTGCAACTAATGAAAAACTGTTTTTT; CDR3: CASSSTGATNEKLFF
V: TRBV5-4; J: TRBJ2-3; size: .; D: .; DNA: TGTGCCAGCAGCCCTACTGGGGGAGAAGGCACAGATACGCAGTATTTT; CDR3: CASSPTGGEGTDTQYF
V: TRBV28; J: TRBJ1-4; size: .; D: .; DNA: TGTGCCAGCAGTTTATCAGGGCTGAGAAAACTGTTTTTT; CDR3: CASSLSGLRKLFF
V: TRBV11-3; J: TRBJ2-1; size: .; D: TRBD2; DNA: TGTGCCAGCAGCAGTCGACTAGCGAAATCCTACAATGAGCAGTTCTTC; CDR3: CASSSRLAKSYNEQFF
V: TRBV12-5; J: TRBJ1-1; size: .; D: .; DNA: TGTGCTAGTGGTAAGGACCTGAAGAACACTGAAGCTTTCTTT; CDR3: CASGKDLKNTEAFF
V: TRBV19; J: TRBJ1-5; size: .; D: .; DNA: TGTGCCAGTAGTTTGGGGAGAGATCAGCCCCAGCATTTT; CDR3: CASSLGRDQPQHF
V: TRBV4-3; J: TRBJ2-6; size: .; D: .; DNA: TGCGCCAGCAGCCAAGAGTCCGAGTTCTCTGGGGCCAACGTCCTGACTTTC; CDR3: CASSQESEFSGANVLTF
V: TRBV5-1; J: TRBJ2-3; size: .; D: .; DNA: TGCGCCAGCAGCTGGGACGGACAGTCAGATACGCAGTATTTT; CDR3: CASSWDGQSDTQYF
V: TRBV19; J: TRBJ1-1; size: .; D: TRBD1; DNA: TGTGCCAGTAGTTCCCAGGCAGGGGGAATCACTGAAGCTTTCTTT; CDR3: CASSSQAGGITEAFF
V: TRBV7-2; J: TRBJ2-2; size: .; D: TRBD2; DNA: TGTGCCAGCAGCTTTTTGAGTAGCGGGACCTCACTGTTTTTT; CDR3: CASSFLSSGTSLFF
V: TRBV15; J: TRBJ2-3; size: .; D: TRBD2; DNA: TGTGCCACCAGCAGAGGAGCGGGAGGGCTCGCAGATACGCAGTATTTT; CDR3: CATSRGAGGLADTQYF
V: TRBV13; J: TRBJ1-2; size: .; D: .; DNA: TGTGCCAGCAGCCTTAGGGGAAATTATGGCTACACCTTC; CDR3: CASSLRGNYGYTF
V: TRBV6-5; J: TRBJ1-3; size: .; D: .; DNA: TGTGCCAGCAGACGCCCCGGGGGGGCTGGAAACACCATATATTTT; CDR3: CASRRPGGAGNTIYF
V: TRBV6-1; J: TRBJ2-2; size: .; D: .; DNA: TGTGCCAGCGCAGGAATGAACACCGGGGAGCTGTTTTTT; CDR3: CASAGMNTGELFF
V: TRBV7-3; J: TRBJ2-3; size: .; D: TRBD2; DNA: TGTGCCAGCAGACTACTAGCGGGAGAAACAGATACGCAGTATTTT; CDR3: CASRLLAGETDTQYF
V: TRBV30; J: TRBJ2-5; size: .; D: .; DNA: TGTGCCTGGACCCTGAGGGGGGGGCAAGAGACCCAGTACTTC; CDR3: CAWTLRGGQETQYF
V: TRBV7-8; J: TRBJ2-5; size: .; D: TRBD2; DNA: TGTGCCAGCAGCTCCCCGACTAGCGGGGGCCAAGAGACCCAGTACTTC; CDR3: CASSSPTSGGQETQYF
V: TRBV5-1; J: TRBJ1-2; size: .; D: .; DNA: TGCGCCAGCAGCTTGAATGAAGGTGGCTACACCTTC; CDR3: CASSLNEGGYTF
V: TRBV6-5; J: TRBJ2-5; size: .; D: TRBD1; DNA: TGTGCCAGCAGTTACAAGGGGGCTTTGATGGAGACCCAGTACTTC; CDR3: CASSYKGALMETQYF
V: TRBV10-3; J: TRBJ2-5; size: .; D: .; DNA: TGTGCCATCAGTGAGACCACGGAGGGACAGAGGGAGACCCAGTACTTC; CDR3: CAISETTEGQRETQYF
V: TRBV27; J: TRBJ1-1; size: .; D: TRBD1; DNA: TGTGCCAGCAGTTCACCAGGGGGGAGGGCTTTCTTT; CDR3: CASSSPGGRAFF
V: TRBV11-3; J: TRBJ2-5; size: .; D: TRBD2; DNA: TGTGCCAGCAGCCCTGGGGAGGGGCGCGGGCAAGAGACCCAGTACTTC; CDR3: CASSPGEGRGQETQYF
V: TRBV5-6; J: TRBJ2-5; size: .; D: .; DNA: TGTGCCAGCAGCCGGGGCAGGGGAGGAGAGACCCAGTACTTC; CDR3: CASSRGRGGETQYF
V: TRBV11-2; J: TRBJ1-1; size: .; D: TRBD1; DNA: TGTGCCAGCAGCCTTACACGTATAGGGGGCGCAGGCACTGAAGCTTTCTTT; CDR3: CASSLTRIGGAGTEAFF
V: TRBV2; J: TRBJ1-2; size: .; D: .; DNA: TGTGCCAGCAGTGAAACAGGGATGGTCTATGGCTACACCTTC; CDR3: CASSETGMVYGYTF
V: TRBV19; J: TRBJ1-5; size: once; D: .; DNA: TGTGCCAGTAGTATCCAGGCAGACAATCAGCCCCAGCATTTT; CDR3: CASSIQADNQPQHF
V: TRBV19; J: TRBJ1-4; size: .; D: .; DNA: TGTGCCAGTAGTATAGTCGCGCAGCGGGCGGAAAAACTGTTTTTT; CDR3: CASSIVAQRAEKLFF
V: TRBV19; J: TRBJ1-1; size: .; D: .; DNA: TGTGCCTCAGAGGGGAACACTGAAGCTTTCTTT; CDR3: CASEGNTEAFF
V: TRBV23-1; J: TRBJ2-3; size: .; D: .; DNA: TGCGCCAGCAGTCAAGTCCCGTTCGGCACAGATACGCAGTATTTT; CDR3: CASSQVPFGTDTQYF
V: TRBV7-6; J: TRBJ2-2; size: .; D: TRBD2; DNA: TGTGCCAGCAGCCCCGGGACTAGCGGGAGTAAGACCGGGGAGCTGTTTTTT; CDR3: CASSPGTSGSKTGELFF
V: TRBV6-5; J: TRBJ2-3; size: .; D: TRBD1; DNA: TGTGCCAGCAGTTACTCGGGGACAGAAATTACCTATACGCAGTATTTT; CDR3: CASSYSGTEITYTQYF
V: TRBV6-4; J: TRBJ2-3; size: .; D: TRBD2; DNA: TGTGCCAGCAGTACGGGAGGAGCGGGAGGGGCGGATACGCAGTATTTT; CDR3: CASSTGGAGGADTQYF